This T cell receptor beta chain was found in a study of cytomegalovirus exposure and HLA in healthy donors (dated by TCRdb to 2015 to 2018). General notes on the study: An earlier analysis of roughly 500 of the donors reported around 280 Gb of sequence data and 117 million unique TCR beta sequences obtained from about 170 million T cells. About 320 gigabases of sequencing data and tens of millions of unique TCR sequences were included in an early release covering 500 to 750 HLA-typed donors. Among the approximately 400 genotyped donors, around 79% belonged to the genetic ancestry cluster associated with self-reported Caucasian donors. The study was designed to test whether signatures of past pathogen exposure could be identified by cataloging public T cell receptors. The study profiled the T cell repertoires of more than 500 subjects by immunosequencing and related them to cytomegalovirus serostatus. A separate validation cohort of more than 100 different subjects was used in addition to the approximately 640-subject first cohort. To predict cytomegalovirus infection status, the study brought together high-throughput TCR immunosequencing, statistical association of individual TCRs with disease status, and machine learning. A later analysis re-examined previously published TCR beta repertoires from about 700 donors and added high-resolution HLA genotyping to investigate patterns of TCR occurrence. In the later analysis, no new phenotypic data were used to find candidate immune exposures; instead, reliance was placed on TCR beta sequences and their occurrence across donors. An earlier analysis of a few hundred of the donors applied high-throughput TCR beta sequencing to assess whether each TCR beta V gene segment acted as functional or pseudogenic. Donor age, sex, ethnicity and CMV serostatus were compiled alongside the repertoire data. A later genetic analysis took genome-wide SNP genotypes for about 65% of the 666 donors and used that subset as a discovery cohort. All discovery cohort repertoires had been generated on a single sequencing platform. HLA typing included class I and class II loci at four-digit resolution. Typing coverage varied by locus: about 629-640 donors for A, B, C, DRB1 and DQB1; 500 to 550 for DQA1; approximately 570 for DPA1; around 490 for DPB1. Roughly five DR-DQ haplotypes were handled as single units for association and clustering, since linkage in the cohort was strong. On average, roughly 250,000 unique TCR beta nucleotide sequences were sequenced per donor among 300 to 500 genotyped donors of the cohort, with about 17% of those sequences being non-productive.

As regards this clone: There is no known antigen for this receptor. It has no much larger one-base neighbor in the sample; base qualities were not kept.

Library preparation used the immunoSEQ multiplex PCR assay. The multiplex PCR relied on a mix of 60 forward primers for TCR Vbeta segments and 13 reverse primers for TCR Jbeta segments. Amplification of the CDR3 region of rearranged TCR beta genes was performed with a multiplex PCR assay on genomic DNA. On the Illumina HiSeq System, the amplified TCR beta libraries were sequenced as 87-base-pair reads. The paper's processing steps were these. A later analysis tallied 70 million to 100 million unique TCR beta chains across the 640 or so repertoires, and some 10 million of those chains were shared by two or more donors. Raw reads were error-corrected and collapsed into unique sequences with a nearest-neighbor algorithm that merged closely related sequences to remove PCR and sequencing errors. Alignment of CDR3 sequences to IMGT reference sequences was used to assign V, D and J gene segments. Each retained sequence needed at least a six-nucleotide match to both a V gene segment and a J gene segment. Rearrangements were called productive when the CDR3 lacked stop codons and stayed in frame with V and J; all others were non-productive. CDR3 was defined by IMGT convention, running from the second conserved V-encoded cysteine to the conserved J-encoded phenylalanine. In an earlier analysis of around 570 of the donors, sequences lacking an unambiguous match to a single V gene segment were excluded. In an earlier analysis of almost 600 of the donors, a V segment was called functional when productive rearrangements were above 56.7%, and segregating when the standard deviation between donors exceeded 5%. To diagnose cytomegalovirus status from the catalog of TCR beta chain sequences, a statistical classification framework was built. A later analysis assigned V and J genes by comparing TCR nucleotide sequences with IMGT/GENE-DB human TR gene sequences. The TCRdist pipeline was used in a later analysis to assign CDR3 sequences and most-parsimonious VDJ recombination scenarios. A later analysis defined each TCR beta chain by its CDR3 amino acid sequence plus V-gene family, and excluded reads lacking a unique V-gene family. In a later analysis, fewer than 600 highly shared, low-generation-probability nucleotide sequences were removed to address suspected cross-contamination and a sequencing artifact. In a later analysis, a clonal expansion index for each public chain was calculated from normalized within-repertoire ranks of inferred template counts. In a later analysis, generation probabilities were computed with a VDJ recombination model fitted to out-of-frame rearrangements, and the resulting probabilities were checked against IGoR. In a later analysis, TCR-TCR, TCR-HLA and TCR-CMV co-occurrence was scored with hypergeometric tests, and a repertoire-size bias correction was applied to TCR pairs. To estimate false discovery rates, a later analysis permuted the HLA or CMV assignments 20 times. A later analysis grouped co-occurring TCRs with DBSCAN, adding TCRdist sequence similarity when clustering within HLA-allele-positive subsets. Co-occurrence clustering excluded repertoires with fewer than 30,000 or more than 120,000 public chains, plus five with anomalous nucleotide sharing. TCRdb carries this immuneACCESS record with in-frame sequences only. Its versions omit some clonotypes, under half of them owing to an unresolved V gene in the studies checked, with the rest unexplained. The V and J calls and clone size are taken from that table; D and trimming were inferred from the DNA. The sample contains 210,000 or so clones, over 60% of them found a single time. In total, the top ten clones hold 0.63% of the sample.

The cohort comprised some 700 healthy bone marrow donors. Cohort members were all nominally healthy when sampled, although unrecorded immune exposures were likely present. The donor tested CMV seronegative and was one of the 352 seronegative cohort members. A peripheral blood sample was collected from each donor, and TCR beta sequencing was performed on peripheral blood mononuclear cells. Genomic DNA extraction from the blood cell samples was performed with the Qiagen DNeasy Blood Extraction Kit. Overall study results and their limits: According to a later analysis, most CMV-associated TCR beta chains appeared to be HLA-restricted, and the HLA associations seemed to be driven largely by CMV exposure. Correlated functional status among segregating V segments might reflect linkage disequilibrium, but an unknown experimental factor could not be ruled out. In vitro tests confirmed that three of the cytomegalovirus-associated TCR beta chains recognize cytomegalovirus antigens. The study listed approximately 150 TCR beta chains as associated with cytomegalovirus. Sequencing depth was assumed to be roughly uniform across donors in the presence/absence analyses, though that assumption may not hold. Across donors, most TCR sequences were observed very rarely, whereas some public TCRs were present in many individuals. A further reported finding was that TCR beta sequences accurately predicted the HLA-A and HLA-B alleles for most subjects in the first cohort. Because some donors lacked HLA typing at each locus, the association tests relied only on the typed subset. At a false discovery rate of 0.05, a later analysis linked 16,951 TCR beta sequences to specific HLA alleles. In a later genetic analysis, a missense DCLRE1C variant was associated with V-gene and J-gene trimming of TCR beta chains, and the association was replicated in an independent cohort. When HLA alleles, especially DR and DQ, strongly co-occurred, TCR associations were difficult to assign to individual alleles. In both the original and validation cohorts, the classifier was reported to diagnose cytomegalovirus status with high specificity and sensitivity. A later genetic analysis reported fewer N-insertions in productive TCRs among donors in an Asian-associated ancestry cluster than the roughly 620-donor mean. A cluster of highly shared sequence variants was judged likely to be a technical artifact of the sequencing pipeline. CMV serostatus was the only immune exposure information available for the cohort. The authors suggested that the approach could potentially be extended to other disease states and immunological phenotypes. In a later analysis, HLA-associated TCR beta chains were found to be more clonally expanded and to have lower generation probabilities than equally common non-associated chains. Some IMGT-functional V segments, including TRBV6-2 and TRBV6-3, could not be distinguished by the 87-base-pair reads and were therefore excluded. According to a later analysis, TCR association rates differed among HLA loci, with DRB1 alleles showing the most associated TCRs and HLA-C alleles showing the fewest. Fewer than 20 rarely observed V segments, including chromosome 9 orphons, were excluded from the earlier analysis of just under 600 of the donors because counts were too low. In an earlier analysis of 587 of the donors, most TCR beta V segments were observed in productive rearrangements about 90% or about 30% of the time, broadly matching IMGT annotations. In a later analysis, several top co-occurrence clusters were reported to appear linked to parvovirus B19, influenza, CMV and Epstein-Barr virus. The cohort was sequenced for TCR beta chains only, and without alpha or paired-chain data the features that could be detected were limited.

At the junction V is shortened by 2 bases and J by 3 bases, with 11 bases in between. The CDR3 has 14 amino acids, counting the end cysteine and phenylalanine. The read is trimmed to its CDR3 DNA, 42 bases read in frame from base 1. Via the germline V gene, CDR1 is SGHAT and CDR2 FQNNGV. The origin of this receptor is a man aged 18 to 29 in good health and CMV-seronegative. This chain joins TRBV11-2 to TRBJ2-7; the D gene is perhaps TRBD1, on 6 matching bases. Sequenced input: PBMCs. The bases are TGTGCCAGCAGCTTACATACGGACAGCTACGAGCAGTACTTC. This sequence encodes CASSLHTDSYEQYF.